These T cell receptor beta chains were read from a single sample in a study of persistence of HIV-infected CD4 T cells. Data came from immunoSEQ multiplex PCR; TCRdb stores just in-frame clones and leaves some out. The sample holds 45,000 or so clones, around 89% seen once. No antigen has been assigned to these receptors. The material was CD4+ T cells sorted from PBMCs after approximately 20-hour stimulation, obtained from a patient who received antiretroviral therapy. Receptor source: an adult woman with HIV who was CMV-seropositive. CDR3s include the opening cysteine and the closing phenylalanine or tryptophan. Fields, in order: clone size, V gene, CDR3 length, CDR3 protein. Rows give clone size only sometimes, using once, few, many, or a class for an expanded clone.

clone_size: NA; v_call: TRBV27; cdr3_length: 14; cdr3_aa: CASSLGTGRETQYF
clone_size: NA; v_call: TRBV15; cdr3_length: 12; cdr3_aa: CATSSLGNTIYF
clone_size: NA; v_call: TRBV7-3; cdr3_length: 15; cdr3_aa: CASSFGRGPNSPLHF
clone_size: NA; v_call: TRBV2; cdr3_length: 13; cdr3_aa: CASRSGGGQPQHF
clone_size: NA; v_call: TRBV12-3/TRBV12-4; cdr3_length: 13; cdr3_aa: CASSSGVKEKLFF
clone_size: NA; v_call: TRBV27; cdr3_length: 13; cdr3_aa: CASSYANRDEQYF
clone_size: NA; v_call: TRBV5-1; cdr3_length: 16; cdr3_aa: CASSLAAKTGRTEAFF
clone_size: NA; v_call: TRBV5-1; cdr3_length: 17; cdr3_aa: CASSLARTGGSYNEQFF
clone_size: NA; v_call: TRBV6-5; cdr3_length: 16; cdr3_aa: CASSSLRDHTTGELFF
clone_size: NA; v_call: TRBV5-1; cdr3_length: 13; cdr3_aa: CASSYPTGDEQYF
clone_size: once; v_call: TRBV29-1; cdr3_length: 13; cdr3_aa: CSVEVVRNTEAFF
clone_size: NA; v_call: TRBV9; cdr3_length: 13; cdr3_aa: CASSVADNSPLHF
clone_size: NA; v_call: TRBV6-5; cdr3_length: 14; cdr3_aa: CASSFLGGGNEQFF
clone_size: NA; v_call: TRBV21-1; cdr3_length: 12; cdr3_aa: CASSRDVYGYTF
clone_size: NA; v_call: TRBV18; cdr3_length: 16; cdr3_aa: CASSPPSLGFTGELFF
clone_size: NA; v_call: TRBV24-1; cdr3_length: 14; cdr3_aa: CATSDRQRDQPQHF
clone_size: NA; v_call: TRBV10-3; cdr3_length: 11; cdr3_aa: CAISEFTEAFF
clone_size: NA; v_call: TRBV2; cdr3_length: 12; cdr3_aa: CASSQQGYEQYF
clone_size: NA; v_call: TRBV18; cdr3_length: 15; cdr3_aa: CASSPPYSANYGYTF
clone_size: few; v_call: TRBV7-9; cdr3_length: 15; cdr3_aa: CASSYHRGGDEKLFF
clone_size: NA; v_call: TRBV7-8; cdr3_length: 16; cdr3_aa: CASSLLERGIPGEQFF
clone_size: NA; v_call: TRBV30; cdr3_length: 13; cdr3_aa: CARRGRPYNEQFF